Listed here are 10 T cell receptor beta chains from one sample, sequenced in a study of shared clonotypes between healthy human individuals. CD8 cells classed as naive were CD45RO-negative and positively selected for CCR7, excluding terminally differentiated effector memory CD45RA+ cells. Using immunoSEQ multiplex PCR, the repertoire was profiled, and TCRdb retains in-frame clones only, with some absent. Of roughly 2 million clones listed, roughly 94% were seen once; the top ten hold roughly 1%. The source material was naive CD8+ T cells sorted from blood. These receptors were collected from a man aged 18 to 30 in good health.

The chain uses TRBV9 and TRBJ1-1; D gene uncertain. The CDR3 length is 13 residues. V lost 3 bases and J 4 bases, leaving 10 bases between the germline ends. CDR1 and CDR2 from the germline V gene are SGDLS and YYNGEE. CDR3 nucleotides: TGTGCCAGCAGCGCTCCTGAGGGCACTGAAGCTTTCTTT. Translated, it gives CASSAPEGTEAFF.

The chain links TRBV1 to TRBJ2-1; the D call of TRBD2 is as the table states it, not checked on the DNA. TRBV1 is a pseudogene locus. This CDR3 region has 14 residues. CDR3 nucleotides: TGCACCAGCAGCCGACGGACTGGACTGGGGGAGCAGTTCTTC. Its protein product is CTSSRRTGLGEQFF.

The rearrangement links TRBV5-1 to TRBJ1-1; D remains unclear. Trimming left V 4 bases short and J 3 bases short, with 10 bases between. The germline gives CDR1 SGHRS, CDR2 YFSETQ. CDR3 length equals 13 residues. The CDR3 is CASSIAGDTEAFF. In DNA form, the CDR3 reads TGCGCCAGCAGCATTGCCGGAGACACTGAAGCTTTCTTT.

The chain employs TRBV29-1 and TRBJ2-7, with TRBD2 as a possible D gene (6 bases). From germline, CDR1 is SQVTM and CDR2 ANQGSEA. This CDR3 is 13 amino acids long. V was shortened by 7 bases and J by 3 bases, with 16 bases between the two germline ends. The CDR3 spells CSASPGVGYEQYF. Written as DNA, the CDR3 is TGCAGCGCCAGTCCGGGGGTGGGCTACGAGCAGTACTTC.

The V call is TRBV6-1, the J call TRBJ2-7; possible D gene TRBD1, 5 bases. Germline CDR1 reads MNHNS; CDR2 reads SASEGT. V was shortened by 4 bases and J by 1 base, with 11 bases between the two germline ends. This CDR3 spans 14 amino acids. CDR3 coding DNA: TGTGCCAGCAGTGTTCTAACAGGTTCCTACGAGCAGTACTTC. Translation gives CASSVLTGSYEQYF.

The CDR3 here is CASSSSAGGADTQYF. The CDR3 DNA sequence: TGCGCCAGCAGCTCATCAGCGGGAGGTGCAGATACGCAGTATTTT. This sequence joins TRBV4-1 and TRBJ2-3; 9 nucleotides agree with TRBD2. The CDR3 covers 15 residues. CDR1 MGHRA and CDR2 YSYEKL come from the germline V gene. Unmatched junction bases numbered 7, after V lost 5 bases and J lost 4 bases.

The rearrangement uses TRBV2 and TRBJ2-7, with TRBD1 matching 9 bases. Per the germline V gene, CDR1 is SNHLY and CDR2 is FYNNEI. Trimming at V came to 3 bases and at J to 5 bases, leaving 8 bases not matched to a gene. The CDR3 is 15 amino acids. The CDR3, as DNA: TGTGCCAGCAGTGAGGGGACAGGGACGTACCACGAGCAGTACTTC. Translating it yields CASSEGTGTYHEQYF.

V gene TRBV2 combines with J gene TRBJ2-7; 9 bases map to TRBD2. With 4 bases clipped from V and 4 bases from J, the junction kept 5 bases outside the gene matches. The CDR3 has 14 residues. The germline V gene has CDR1 SNHLY and CDR2 FYNNEI. The CDR3 loop is CASSGFSGGYEQYF. CDR3 sequence (DNA): TGTGCCAGCAGTGGGTTTAGCGGGGGATACGAGCAGTACTTC.

The V gene is TRBV7-3, the J gene TRBJ2-7; D remains ambiguous. This CDR3 is built from 13 residues. Trimming took 5 bases from V and 3 from J, leaving 11 bases between them. Per germline, CDR1 SGHTA and CDR2 FQGTGA. The CDR3 DNA is TGTGCCAGCAGCCCCGACGGAGACTACGAGCAGTACTTC. This translates into CASSPDGDYEQYF.

V usage is TRBV6-1 and J usage is TRBJ2-7; unclear D gene. Trimming removed 1 base from V and 3 bases from J, with 13 bases in between. The germline gives CDR1 MNHNS, CDR2 SASEGT. The CDR3 runs 15 residues. CDR3 residues: CASSEGLSGVYEQYF. The CDR3 DNA is TGTGCCAGCAGTGAAGGACTGAGTGGGGTCTACGAGCAGTACTTC.